This passage covers 3 T cell receptor beta chains from one sample sequenced in a study of blood T cell repertoires in COVID-19. Clones were read by immunoSEQ multiplex PCR, and TCRdb kept only the in-frame ones, dropping some. The repertoire consists of approximately 240,000 clones, with about four fifths occurring once and the leading ten covering 1.3%. The specimen sequenced was PBMCs or T cells enriched from blood (not recorded which). The receptors originated from a woman between 40 and 50 years old with acute COVID-19.

This chain connects TRBV4-2 to TRBJ1-1; weak D call: TRBD1 (6 bases). Trimming removed 1 base at V and 0 bases at J, with 9 bases between. Germline CDR1 reads LGHNA; CDR2 reads YNFKEQ. The CDR3 length is 15 residues. The CDR3 DNA reads as TGTGCCAGCAGCCAAGGGGACAACATGAACACTGAAGCTTTCTTT. This codes for CASSQGDNMNTEAFF.

V and J are TRBV15 and TRBJ2-1; TRBD2 aligns across 7 bases. Trimming removed 8 bases from V and 3 bases from J; junction bases left unmatched: 7. This CDR3 is 14 amino acids long. The V gene's germline CDR1 is LNHNV and CDR2 YYDKDF (reference sequence). The DNA for the CDR3 is TGTGCCACCTCGGGGGGAACCCACTACAATGAGCAGTTCTTC. It specifies CATSGGTHYNEQFF.

This chain joins TRBV3-1 (or the pseudogene TRBV3-2) and TRBJ2-5; TRBD2 aligns across 15 bases. Germline V gene lookup returns CDR1 LGHDT and CDR2 YNNKEL (reference sequence). V was pared by 0 bases and J by 3 bases, with 5 bases of the junction left unmatched. The CDR3 has 18 amino acids. The CDR3 DNA reads as TGTGCCAGCAGCCAAGATCGGGGACTAGCGGGGGGCAAAGAGACCCAGTACTTC. Translating it yields CASSQDRGLAGGKETQYF.